The table lists the clone carrying this T cell receptor (beta chain) with many counts. The target antigen is unknown. Mismatch with germline at one junction end may stem from a read error. The record originates from a study of identical twins. General study points: Beta out-of-frame twin sharing showed a weaker excess. Model-predicted out-of-frame TCR alpha sharing fell below observed values in monozygotic twins.

TCRdb analysed the 5' RACE reads with MiXCR anew, one entry per CDR3 protein. The data show 500,000 to 700,000 distinct CDR3 sequences, about 7% seen once. Germline V gene data show CDR1 as LGHDT and CDR2 as YNNKEL (reference sequence). CDR3 length equals 15 residues. This same sample was also taken into another study, of yellow fever vaccine responses in identical twins.

The sequencing sample was made of PBMCs. The rearrangement links TRBV3-1 to TRBJ1-1; the D gene is possibly TRBD1 (6 bases). The TCR was taken from a woman aged 18-30 years in good health. CDR3 in amino acids: CASSQEAAGGPDAFF. The DNA for the CDR3 is TGTGCCAGCAGCCAAGAGGCGGCCGGGGGGCCTGATGCTTTCTTT.